One sample yielded the 17 T cell receptor beta chains listed below, sequenced in a study of blood T cell repertoires in COVID-19. Assay used: immunoSEQ multiplex PCR; TCRdb lists only in-frame clones, some missing. The table records under 200,000 clones, about 90% of them present only once. The sample comprised peripheral blood. The receptors derive from a woman aged 55 to 70 with COVID-19, enrolled during active disease.

This chain joins TRBV10-3 and TRBJ1-4; 8 positions match TRBD1. The CDR3 runs to 16 residues. V trimming: 3 bases; J trimming: 5 bases; junction bases outside the gene matches: 8. Germline CDR1 and CDR2: ENHRY and SYGVKD. The CDR3 DNA reads as TGTGCCATCAGTGACAACAACAGGGGGGGGAATGAAAAACTGTTTTTT. The encoded protein is CAISDNNRGGNEKLFF.

The chain carries TRBV19 and TRBJ1-4; D not resolved. The CDR3 is 13 residues long. Trimming stripped 7 bases from V and 7 bases from J, with 13 bases between. CDR1 and CDR2 (germline): LNHDA, SQIVND (reference sequence). CDR3 bases: TGTGCCAGTAAAGGTACATCGGGTGAAAAACTGTTTTTT. This encodes CASKGTSGEKLFF.

V and J are TRBV19 and TRBJ2-1; TRBD2 aligns across 12 bases. There are 15 residues in the CDR3. The trim removed 7 bases at V and 7 bases at J, leaving 8 bases unmatched. CDR1 and CDR2 from the germline V gene are LNHDA and SQIVND (reference sequence). The CDR3 DNA reads as TGTGCCAGTACCAAGACTAGCGGGAGATCTAATGAGCAGTTCTTC. Amino acids: CASTKTSGRSNEQFF.

The sample holds a few counts of this clone. V is TRBV10-3 and J is TRBJ1-2, with TRBD1 identical over 9 bases. The trim removed 1 base at V and 3 bases at J, leaving 0 bases unmatched. Germline CDR1 is ENHRY and CDR2 is SYGVKD. CDR3 size: 14 residues. CDR3 loop: CAISEWTGDYGYTF. The CDR3 DNA sequence: TGTGCCATCAGTGAGTGGACAGGGGACTATGGCTACACCTTC.

This clone was detected only a few times. The J gene is TRBJ1-5, the V gene TRBV19, with D possibly TRBD1 on 5 matching bases. The CDR3 consists of 17 residues. CDR1 and CDR2 from the germline V gene are LNHDA and SQIVND (reference sequence). With 3 bases removed from V and 5 bases from J, the gap between germline ends came to 20 bases. The CDR3 DNA follows: TGTGCCAGTAGTATTTGGGGATCTCGGGGAGGGGATCAGCCCCAGCATTTT. Translated, it gives CASSIWGSRGGDQPQHF. Supplemented by reference TRBV19 and TRBJ1-5, the full variable domain reads DGGITQSPKYLFRKEGQNVTLSCEQNLNHDAMYWYRQDPGQGLRLIYYSQIVNDFQKGDIAEGYSVSREKKESFPLTVTSAQKNPTAFYLCASSIWGSRGGDQPQHFGDGTRLSIL.

The CDR3 nucleotides are TGTGCCAGCAGCCCAGACAGGGTCAACGAGCAGTACTTC. Protein: CASSPDRVNEQYF. V gene TRBV6-5 combines with J gene TRBJ2-7, with 7 bases identical to TRBD1. Germline loops: CDR1 MNHEY, CDR2 SVGAGI. The CDR3 runs to 13 residues. The V and J ends lost 6 bases and 5 bases, in that order; junction bases with no gene match: 7.

J is TRBJ1-1 and V is TRBV5-1; the match to TRBD1 covers 7 bases. Unmatched junction bases numbered 12, after V lost 1 base and J lost 6 bases. The CDR3 consists of 16 residues. The germline CDR1 and CDR2 sequences are SGHRS and YFSETQ. The CDR3 coding sequence is TGCGCCAGCAGCTTGAGGGGGCCCTTACAGGGACCTGAAGCTTTCTTT. Translation: CASSLRGPLQGPEAFF. Full variable domain (missing parts from reference TRBV5-1 and TRBJ1-1): KAGVTQTPRYLIKTRGQQVTLSCSPISGHRSVSWYQQTPGQGLQFLFEYFSETQRNKGNFPGRFSGRQFSNSRSEMNVSTLELGDSALYLCASSLRGPLQGPEAFFGQGTRLTVV.

A remark on this clone: The same CDR3 can be traced to other DNA sequences in this sample. CDR3 DNA: TGTGCCAGCAGCCCAGGACAAGGCACAAGTGAAAAACTGTTTTTT. Translation gives CASSPGQGTSEKLFF. This chain links TRBV3-1 (or the pseudogene TRBV3-2) with TRBJ1-4, with D possibly TRBD1 on 5 matching bases. Trimming took off 4 bases at V and 7 bases at J, with 16 bases between the two ends. This CDR3 spans 15 amino acids. Germline CDR1 reads LGHDT; CDR2 reads YNNKEL (reference sequence).

The V gene is TRBV2, the J gene TRBJ2-5; 14 bases are a match to TRBD2. Germline V gene sequence: CDR1 SNHLY, CDR2 FYNNEI. This CDR3 spans 17 amino acids. V trimming: 9 bases; J trimming: 5 bases; junction bases outside the gene matches: 14. CDR3 region: CASAGLAGGARRETQYF. The CDR3 coding sequence is TGTGCCAGTGCCGGACTAGCGGGAGGAGCCCGAAGGGAGACCCAGTACTTC.

The J gene is TRBJ1-5, the V gene TRBV19; 8 bases agree with TRBD1. Germline V gene sequence: CDR1 LNHDA, CDR2 SQIVND (reference sequence). The CDR3 length is 13 residues. The V and J ends lost 3 bases and 7 bases, in that order; junction bases with no gene match: 2. CDR3 nucleotide sequence: TGTGCCAGTAGTATGACAGGGGAGCAGCCCCAGCATTTT. It specifies CASSMTGEQPQHF.

This chain links TRBV24-1 with TRBJ2-1; TRBD2 matches 11 bases. The V gene's germline CDR1 is KGHDR and CDR2 SFDVKD. The CDR3 contains 15 residues. V lost 7 bases to trimming and J lost 5 bases; unmatched junction nucleotides: 6. This chain's CDR3 is CATSRLAGMNNEQFF. CDR3 DNA sequence: TGTGCCACCAGCCGACTAGCGGGAATGAACAATGAGCAGTTCTTC.

The table lists this clone with a few counts. The CDR3 DNA reads TGTGCCAGCAGCGGGGGACTACTTACCTACGAGCAGTACTTC. This encodes CASSGGLLTYEQYF. The rearrangement links TRBV7-2 to TRBJ2-7; TRBD2 agrees at 7 bases. The germline V gene encodes CDR1 SGHTA and CDR2 FQGNSA. This CDR3 is 14 amino acids long. J gave up 2 bases and V 5 bases, and 6 bases lay outside the gene matches.

This clone showed up just a few times. The V call is TRBV24-1, the J call TRBJ2-1; TRBD1 matches at 9 bases. With V trimmed by 3 bases and J by 14 bases, 4 bases remained unmatched. Germline V gives CDR1 KGHDR, CDR2 SFDVKD. This CDR3 is 12 amino acids long. The CDR3 here is CATSDHRGQEFF. CDR3 nucleotides: TGTGCCACCAGTGATCACAGGGGGCAGGAGTTCTTC.

This clone was seen only a few times. The V and J genes are TRBV7-2 and TRBJ2-2, with D perhaps matching TRBD1 (5 bases). CDR1 SGHTA and CDR2 FQGNSA come from the germline V gene. The CDR3 is 16 residues long. The V end was cut by 1 base, the J end by 7 bases, with 16 bases between. The CDR3 region is CASSLGVAGRGGELFF. CDR3 in DNA: TGTGCCAGCAGCTTAGGCGTGGCAGGGCGAGGCGGGGAGCTGTTTTTT.

The chain combines TRBV11-1 with TRBJ2-3; 9 bases agree with TRBD2. CDR1 and CDR2 (germline): SGHAT, FQDESV (reference sequence). V was clipped by 5 bases and J by 1 base; unmatched bases: 4. The length of the CDR3 is 15 residues. The CDR3 DNA sequence: TGTGCCAGCAGCCGAGGCGGGAGGGGCACAGATACGCAGTATTTT. As protein: CASSRGGRGTDTQYF.

V usage is TRBV6-2 or TRBV6-3 and J usage is TRBJ2-1, with TRBD2 matching 7 bases. This CDR3 spans 14 amino acids. Germline V lookup: CDR1 MNHEY, CDR2 SVGEGT. V was pared by 5 bases and J by 2 bases, with 3 bases of the junction left unmatched. CDR3 sequence: CASSDGLAYNEQFF. CDR3 coding DNA: TGTGCCAGCAGTGACGGACTAGCCTACAATGAGCAGTTCTTC.

The V gene is TRBV11-2, the J gene TRBJ1-2; D perhaps matches TRBD1 (6 bases). The germline CDR1 and CDR2 sequences are SGHAT and FQNNGV. The germline V and J ends were trimmed by 5 bases and 7 bases, with 23 bases remaining between them. This CDR3 has 16 residues. The CDR3, as DNA: TGTGCCAGCAGCATTGCCGGGACAAGAATTTCGACTGGCTACACCTTC. Protein: CASSIAGTRISTGYTF.